This T cell receptor beta chain was recovered during a study of radiation and T cells in renal cell carcinoma. The germline V and J ends were trimmed by 0 bases and 7 bases, with 12 bases remaining between them. There are 14 residues in the CDR3. The germline CDR1 and CDR2 sequences are LNHDA and SQIVND (reference sequence). Profiling relied on immunoSEQ multiplex PCR, and the TCRdb table lists in-frame clones only, not all of them. The table shows about 150,000 clones, with approximately 86% occurring only once. The time point: blood 2 weeks post-SBRT. As to treatment: 15 Gy SBRT to primary tumor, nephrectomy 4 weeks later. After SBRT, blood was collected at 2 and 4 weeks, plus baseline. The patient's renal cell carcinoma had clear cell pathology.

This sequence originates from a woman aged 50 to 60 with renal cell carcinoma. The source was blood, collected from a patient whose treatment included radiotherapy and nephrectomy. This chain links TRBV19 with TRBJ1-2; D ambiguous. The DNA of the CDR3 is TGTGCCAGTAGTATAGATTTCGGGGTTAGTGGCTACACCTTC. As protein: CASSIDFGVSGYTF.